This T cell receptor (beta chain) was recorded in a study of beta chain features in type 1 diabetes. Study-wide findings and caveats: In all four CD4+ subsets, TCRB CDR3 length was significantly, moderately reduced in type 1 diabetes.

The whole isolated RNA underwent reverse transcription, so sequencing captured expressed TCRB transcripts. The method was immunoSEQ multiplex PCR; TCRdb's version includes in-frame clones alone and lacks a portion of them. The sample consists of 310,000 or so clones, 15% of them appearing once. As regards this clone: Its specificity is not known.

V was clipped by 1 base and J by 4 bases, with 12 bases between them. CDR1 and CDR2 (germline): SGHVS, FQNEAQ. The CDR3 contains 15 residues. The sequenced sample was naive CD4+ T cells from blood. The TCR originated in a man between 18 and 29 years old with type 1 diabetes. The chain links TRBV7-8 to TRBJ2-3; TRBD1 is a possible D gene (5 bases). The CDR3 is CASSLGHVGPDTQYF. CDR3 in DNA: TGTGCCAGCAGCTTAGGACATGTGGGGCCAGATACGCAGTATTTT.